This T cell receptor (beta chain) was documented in a study of spatial heterogeneity in lung cancer. TCRdb re-derived calls from the 5' RACE reads in MiXCR, one entry per CDR3 protein. The sample includes more than 65,000 distinct CDR3 sequences, roughly 8% of them seen just once. The CDR3 contains 11 residues. From germline, CDR1 is SQVTM and CDR2 ANQGSEA. This clonotype was seen repeatedly, ten times or more. The time point here: sample taken at primary tumor resection. The source of this sequence is a male donor with early-stage non-small cell lung cancer. Sequencing used PBMCs, obtained at surgery. V and J are TRBV29-1 and TRBJ2-5, with unresolved D. Here the CDR3 reads CSAAYQETQYF. The CDR3 bases are TGCAGTGCGGCGTACCAAGAGACCCAGTACTTC.